The 22 T cell receptor beta chains below were found in one sample sequenced in a study of blood T cell repertoires in COVID-19. Repertoires were generated with immunoSEQ multiplex PCR, while TCRdb's copy carries only in-frame clones and drops some. The sample holds hundreds of thousands of clones, about 93% seen once. Input material: peripheral blood. Receptors were obtained from a woman between 18 and 30 years old who had recovered from COVID-19.

Only one count was recorded for this clone. The genes are TRBV6-5 and TRBJ1-2, with 8 bases fitting TRBD1. J gave up 5 bases and V 4 bases, and 9 bases lay outside the gene matches. In germline, CDR1 is MNHEY, CDR2 SVGAGI. The CDR3 is made up of 15 amino acids. DNA of the CDR3: TGTGCCAGCAGTTCGACCCGGGACAGGAAATATGGCTACACCTTC. This encodes CASSSTRDRKYGYTF.

In its sample, this clone was seen a few times. This sequence joins TRBV6-5 and TRBJ1-2; D perhaps matches TRBD1 (5 bases). The V end was cut by 5 bases, the J end by 4 bases, with 8 bases between. CDR1 and CDR2 (germline): MNHEY, SVGAGI. This CDR3 spans 12 amino acids. DNA for the CDR3: TGTGCCAGCAGTCCGGGACTCTATGGCTACACCTTC. It translates to CASSPGLYGYTF.

The gene calls are TRBV28 and TRBJ2-7; TRBD1 might be the D (6 bases). Germline V gene sequence: CDR1 MDHEN, CDR2 SYDVKM. Trimming removed 4 bases from V and 1 base from J, with 8 bases in between. The CDR3 consists of 13 residues. The CDR3 nucleotides read TGTGCCAGCAGTTCGACAGGATCCTACGAGCAGTACGTC. This encodes CASSSTGSYEQYV.

The rearrangement joins TRBV2 to TRBJ1-1; D not resolved. CDR1 is SNHLY and CDR2 is FYNNEI in the germline V gene. This CDR3 is built from 16 residues. V was cut by 7 bases and J by 4 bases, with 22 bases left in between. The CDR3 DNA reads as TGTGCCAGCACTAAGATGGGAGAGAAAGTAGGCACTGAAGCTTTCTTT. Protein: CASTKMGEKVGTEAFF. Looking up the rest from reference TRBV2 and TRBJ1-1 gives the full variable domain: EPEVTQTPSHQVTQMGQEVILRCVPISNHLYFYWYRQILGQKVEFLVSFYNNEISEKSEIFDDQFSVERPDGSNFTLKIRSTKLEDSAMYFCASTKMGEKVGTEAFFGQGTRLTVV.

The J gene is TRBJ2-3, the V gene TRBV27; 9 nucleotides align to TRBD1. Germline-derived CDR1 and CDR2 are MNHEY and SMNVEV (reference sequence). The CDR3 loop spans 14 amino acids. Germline trimming cut 6 bases from V and 1 base from J; bases unmatched to any gene: 2. CDR3 protein: CASRDRGGTDTQYF. CDR3 bases: TGTGCCAGCAGGGACAGGGGCGGCACAGATACGCAGTATTTT.

The sample holds one count of this clone. This chain links TRBV7-2 with TRBJ2-7; D might be TRBD2 (6 bases). The length of the CDR3 is 15 residues. V shed 1 base and J shed 4 bases, with 14 bases lying between them. Germline loops: CDR1 SGHTA, CDR2 FQGNSA. The CDR3 nucleotides read TGTGCCAGCAGCTTAGAAGGTAGCGGCCAATACGAGCAGTACGTC. Protein sequence: CASSLEGSGQYEQYV.

This chain joins TRBV7-2 and TRBJ2-1, with 7 bases aligning to TRBD2. J lost 4 bases, V lost 3 bases, and 6 bases had no gene match. There are 15 residues in the CDR3. Looked up from germline, CDR1 is SGHTA and CDR2 is FQGNSA. The CDR3 DNA reads as TGTGCCAGCAGCTTGGGGCGGGAGCGGTACAATGAGCAGTTCTTC. Translating gives CASSLGRERYNEQFF.

V is TRBV20-1 and J is TRBJ2-1; 14 bases map to TRBD2. V lost 3 bases to trimming and J lost 0 bases; unmatched junction nucleotides: 4. This CDR3 contains 17 residues. Germline V lookup: CDR1 DFQATT, CDR2 SNEGSKA (reference sequence). Written as DNA, the CDR3 is TGCAGTGCTAGTGGGACTAGCGGGAGCCGCTCCTACAATGAGCAGTTCTTC. Encoded protein: CSASGTSGSRSYNEQFF.

The CDR3 loop is CASSLGGNGETQYF. Here the CDR3 DNA reads TGCGCCAGCAGCTTGGGCGGGAATGGGGAGACCCAGTACTTC. The chain carries TRBV5-1 and TRBJ2-5, with a weak D call TRBD2 (6 bases). The CDR3 covers 14 residues. The V end was cut by 0 bases, the J end by 5 bases, with 11 bases between. Per germline, CDR1 SGHRS and CDR2 YFSETQ. Combining the CDR3 with reference TRBV5-1 and TRBJ2-5 gives the whole variable domain KAGVTQTPRYLIKTRGQQVTLSCSPISGHRSVSWYQQTPGQGLQFLFEYFSETQRNKGNFPGRFSGRQFSNSRSEMNVSTLELGDSALYLCASSLGGNGETQYFGPGTRLLVL.

The chain has TRBV13 and TRBJ2-5; weak D call: TRBD1 (6 bases). From germline, CDR1 is PRHDT and CDR2 FYEKMQ (reference sequence). The CDR3 covers 16 residues. With 5 bases removed from V and 2 bases from J, the gap between germline ends came to 18 bases. Written as DNA, the CDR3 is TGTGCCAGCAGCAGGGCCTCCGGGACAAGACAAGAGACCCAGTACTTC. Encoded protein: CASSRASGTRQETQYF.

V usage is TRBV9 and J usage is TRBJ2-1; D might be TRBD2 (5 bases). Germline V gene data show CDR1 as SGDLS and CDR2 as YYNGEE. The CDR3 runs 13 residues. Trimming removed 0 bases from V and 7 bases from J, with 8 bases in between. CDR3 nucleotide sequence: TGTGCCAGCAGCGTAGGGACTCTTAATGAGCAGTTCTTC. This translates into CASSVGTLNEQFF.

The chain recombines TRBV27 with TRBJ2-1; 7 nucleotides agree with TRBD2. Germline-derived CDR1 and CDR2 are MNHEY and SMNVEV (reference sequence). This CDR3 has 16 residues. The V segment lost 5 bases and the J segment 1 base; nucleotides outside the gene matches: 8. CDR3 nucleotide sequence: TGTGCCAGCAGTGGCCGGGGCGGGAGATCCTACAATGAGCAGTTCTTC. Encoded protein: CASSGRGGRSYNEQFF.

The chain links TRBV7-6 to TRBJ2-2, with 9 bases lining up with TRBD2. The length of the CDR3 is 17 residues. The germline V gene has CDR1 SGHVS and CDR2 FNYEAQ. V lost 2 bases and J lost 5; bases outside the gene matches: 9. CDR3 bases: TGTGCCAGCAGCTTAACGGGAGGTAGCGGGAGTACCGGGGAGCTGTTTTTT. As protein: CASSLTGGSGSTGELFF.

The DNA for the CDR3 is TGTGCCAGCAGTTTACAGGGCGGGGGCTCCTACAATGAGCAGTTCTTC. Amino acids: CASSLQGGGSYNEQFF. The J gene is TRBJ2-1, the V gene TRBV28; TRBD2 matches 7 bases. With 2 bases clipped from V and 0 bases from J, the junction kept 4 bases outside the gene matches. Germline assignment: CDR1 MDHEN and CDR2 SYDVKM. CDR3 size: 16 residues.

J is TRBJ1-2 and V is TRBV2; 8 nucleotides match TRBD1. Germline loops: CDR1 SNHLY, CDR2 FYNNEI. This CDR3 has 15 residues. Trimming at V came to 7 bases and at J to 4 bases, leaving 11 bases not matched to a gene. The CDR3 bases are TGTGCCAGCATCATTCGACAGGGGTGGGCCTATGGCTACACCTTC. As protein: CASIIRQGWAYGYTF.

The rearrangement joins TRBV7-9 to TRBJ2-3, with 7 bases that match TRBD2. The CDR3 spans 15 residues. Germline CDR1 and CDR2: SEHNR and FQNEAQ (reference sequence). V was pared by 7 bases and J by 6 bases, with 13 bases of the junction left unmatched. CDR3 sequence (DNA): TGTGCCAGCAACCCGTCGGGGGAGGGCCACGATACGCAGTATTTT. This codes for CASNPSGEGHDTQYF.

This clone appeared a single time. V gene TRBV3-1 (or the pseudogene TRBV3-2) combines with J gene TRBJ2-7, with D possibly matching TRBD2 (5 bases). The CDR3 runs to 14 residues. Germline assignment: CDR1 LGHDT and CDR2 YNNKEL (reference sequence). V shed 0 bases and J shed 6 bases, with 12 bases lying between them. The CDR3: CASSQDLWTSEQYV. DNA for the CDR3: TGTGCCAGCAGCCAAGATTTATGGACTTCCGAGCAGTACGTC.

As DNA, the CDR3 is TGTGCCACCAGTGACTACGGGACAAATCAAGAGACCCAGTACTTC. It specifies CATSDYGTNQETQYF. The rearrangement uses TRBV24-1 and TRBJ2-5, with a tentative D call TRBD1 (6 bases). The CDR3 contains 15 residues. CDR1 and CDR2 from the germline V gene are KGHDR and SFDVKD. Trimming removed 4 bases at V and 2 bases at J, with 13 bases between.

The chain has TRBV18 and TRBJ2-7, with TRBD2 as a possible D gene (5 bases). Germline values: CDR1 KGHSH, CDR2 LQKENI. Between the trimmed V and J ends, which lost 3 bases and 5 bases, there was a span of 20 bases. The CDR3 totals 16 residues. The CDR3 bases are TGTGCCAGCTCACCCCCCAGAGGGATTCAGGTCCACGAGCAGTACGTC. The encoded protein is CASSPPRGIQVHEQYV.

The chain links TRBV3-1 (or the pseudogene TRBV3-2) to TRBJ2-6, with TRBD1 identical over 8 bases. The CDR3 covers 19 residues. Germline V CDR1 and CDR2: LGHDT, YNNKEL (reference sequence). With V trimmed by 4 bases and J by 0 bases, 11 bases remained unmatched. The CDR3 DNA follows: TGTGCCAGCAGCCCGGTACAGGGGGGCCCTTACTCTGGGGCCAACGTCCTGACTTTC. As protein: CASSPVQGGPYSGANVLTF.

J is TRBJ2-5 and V is TRBV28, with a tentative D call TRBD2 (5 bases). The germline CDR1 and CDR2 sequences are MDHEN and SYDVKM. This CDR3 is 15 amino acids long. Between the trimmed V and J ends, which lost 4 bases and 2 bases, there was a span of 14 bases. CDR3 loop: CASSSTRTLQETQYF. In DNA form, the CDR3 reads TGTGCCAGCAGTTCAACCCGGACTTTGCAAGAGACCCAGTACTTC.

The chain couples TRBV5-4 to TRBJ1-4; 9 bases are shared with TRBD1. CDR1 is SGHNT, CDR2 YYREEE, per germline (reference sequence). The CDR3 runs to 15 residues. The V and J ends lost 5 bases and 5 bases, in that order; junction bases with no gene match: 7. The CDR3 DNA is TGTGCCAGCAGTCGGGTTGGGACAGGGAATGAAAAACTGTTTTTT. Residues: CASSRVGTGNEKLFF.